This entry concerns a single TCR beta chain. This CDR3 has 16 residues. V was clipped by 1 base and J by 4 bases, with 16 bases between them. CDR1 MGHRA and CDR2 YSYEKL come from the germline V gene. Assay used: immunoSEQ multiplex PCR; TCRdb lists only in-frame clones, some missing. The sample lists about 56,000 clones; roughly nine tenths were seen once. This entry belongs to a study of cytomegalovirus exposure and HLA in healthy donors. Study at large: A subsequent analysis stated that the roughly 120 validation repertoires were run on the same platform as the 550 to 750 first-cohort repertoires.

The J gene is TRBJ2-5, the V gene TRBV4-1; maybe TRBD1 (6 bases). This receptor was taken from a woman between 18 and 29 years old in good health and CMV-seronegative. Sequencing was carried out using PBMCs. The CDR3 DNA is TGCGCCAGCAGCCAAGGGGGGCCCTGGGAAGTAGAGACCCAGTACTTC. Its protein product is CASSQGGPWEVETQYF.